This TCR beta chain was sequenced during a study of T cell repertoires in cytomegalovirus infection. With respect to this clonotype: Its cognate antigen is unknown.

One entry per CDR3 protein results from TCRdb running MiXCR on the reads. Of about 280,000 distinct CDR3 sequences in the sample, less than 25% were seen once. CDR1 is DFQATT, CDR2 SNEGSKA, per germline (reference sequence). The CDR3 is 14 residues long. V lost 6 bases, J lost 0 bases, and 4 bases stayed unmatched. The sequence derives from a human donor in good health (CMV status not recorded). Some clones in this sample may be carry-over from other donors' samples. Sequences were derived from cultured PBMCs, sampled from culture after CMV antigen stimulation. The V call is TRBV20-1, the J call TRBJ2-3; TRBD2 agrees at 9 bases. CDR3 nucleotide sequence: TGCAGTGCGCTCACTAGCGGGAGCACAGATACGCAGTATTTT. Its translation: CSALTSGSTDTQYF.